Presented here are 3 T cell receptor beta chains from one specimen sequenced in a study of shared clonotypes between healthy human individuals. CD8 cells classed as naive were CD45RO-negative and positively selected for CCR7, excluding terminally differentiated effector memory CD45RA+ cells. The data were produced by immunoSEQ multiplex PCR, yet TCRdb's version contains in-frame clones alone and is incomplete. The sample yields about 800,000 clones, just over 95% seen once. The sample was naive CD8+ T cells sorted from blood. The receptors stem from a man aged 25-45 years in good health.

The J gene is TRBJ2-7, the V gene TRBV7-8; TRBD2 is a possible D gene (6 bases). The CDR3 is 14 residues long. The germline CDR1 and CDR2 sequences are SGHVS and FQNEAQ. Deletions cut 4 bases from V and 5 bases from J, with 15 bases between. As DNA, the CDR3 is TGTGCCAGCAGCTGGGGGGTTGGGCCGGACGAGCAGTACTTC. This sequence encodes CASSWGVGPDEQYF.

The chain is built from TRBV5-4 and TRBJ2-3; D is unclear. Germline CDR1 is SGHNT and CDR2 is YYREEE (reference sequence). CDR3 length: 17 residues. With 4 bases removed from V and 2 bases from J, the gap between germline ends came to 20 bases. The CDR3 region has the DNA TGTGCCAGCAGCCCCGACGAGGCGGTTCACTCCACAGATACGCAGTATTTT. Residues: CASSPDEAVHSTDTQYF.

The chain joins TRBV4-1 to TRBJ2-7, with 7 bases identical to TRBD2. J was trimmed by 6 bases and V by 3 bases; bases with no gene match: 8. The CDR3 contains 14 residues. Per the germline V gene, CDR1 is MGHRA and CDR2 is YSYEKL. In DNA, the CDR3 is TGCGCCAGCAGCCATCAACACAGCGGGATCGAGCAGTACTTC. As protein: CASSHQHSGIEQYF.